This entry concerns a single TCR beta chain. The target antigen is unknown. The data were taken from a study of T cell responses to AZD1222 COVID-19 vaccine. Here immunoSEQ multiplex PCR was the method, and the copy in TCRdb shows in-frame clones only, minus some. The sample records about 100,000 clones, roughly 90% being singletons. CDR1 LGHNA and CDR2 YNFKEQ come from the germline V gene. This CDR3 contains 17 residues. With 1 base clipped from V and 1 base from J, the junction kept 4 bases outside the gene matches. Findings of the study overall: Females made up more of the donors, who were largely white British, and clonal diversity may have come out too low. Elevations in Spike-specific TCR breadth and depth followed administration of two AZD1222 doses.

The chain uses TRBV4-2 and TRBJ2-2; 9 nucleotides match TRBD2. The starting material was peripheral blood, obtained on day 0 of AZD1222 vaccination. The clonotype comes from an adult in good health. The CDR3 bases are TGTGCCAGCAGCCAAGGGACTAGCGTTGAGAACACCGGGGAGCTGTTTTTT. Residues: CASSQGTSVENTGELFF.